This TCR beta chain comes out of a study of T cells after yellow fever vaccination. Looking at the study overall: Any fraction with a low cell number was prepared using SMART-Seq v4 Ultra Low Input.

5'RACE template switching generated TCR cDNA, adding a universal primer site and UMIs. TCRdb redid the calling of the 5' RACE reads with MiXCR, one entry per CDR3 protein. The table lists a few hundred thousand distinct CDR3 sequences, more than 5.5% of them singletons. This clonotype was seen repeatedly, ten times or more. The CDR3 runs to 15 residues. Trimming took 6 bases from V and 3 from J; bases not matched to a gene: 7. The source material was PBMCs, sampled 5 days after the yellow fever booster vaccination. This receptor was obtained from a young man who received the YFV17D yellow fever vaccine. The V gene is TRBV12-3 or TRBV12-4, the J gene TRBJ2-2; TRBD2 matches at 7 bases. The CDR3 DNA follows: TGTGCCAGCAGGGGAGCGGGAAGGGACACCGGGGAGCTGTTTTTT. Its protein product is CASRGAGRDTGELFF.